This TCR beta chain was sequenced during a study of cytomegalovirus exposure and HLA in healthy donors (dated 2017 in TCRdb). Broadly, across the study: According to a later analysis, one platform produced both the 110 or so validation repertoires and the 666 repertoires of the first cohort. The study aimed to test whether signatures of past pathogen exposure could be identified by cataloging public T cell receptors. Along with the 666-subject first cohort, a separate validation cohort of some 130 different subjects was used. To predict cytomegalovirus infection status, the study combined high-throughput TCR immunosequencing, statistical association of individual TCRs with disease status, and machine learning. Overall study results and their limits: Three of the identified cytomegalovirus-associated TCR beta chains were confirmed in vitro to be specific for cytomegalovirus antigens. The validation cohort had no HLA typing available for a later analysis, so co-occurrence within that cohort was assessed over all 130 or so repertoires. Subsequent analysis determined that TCRs grouped into clusters in the first cohort also showed a tendency toward co-occurrence across the 130 or so validation repertoires, and 94% of cluster scores exceeded 0. The classifier was reported to diagnose cytomegalovirus status with high specificity and sensitivity in both the original cohort and the validation cohort. While some public TCRs were present in many individuals, most TCR sequences turned up only very rarely across donors. In the study, approximately 160 TCR beta chains were listed as associated with cytomegalovirus. It was suggested by the authors that the approach could potentially be generalized to other disease states and immunological phenotypes.

The library was prepared using the immunoSEQ multiplex PCR assay. As for the original processing: To diagnose cytomegalovirus status from the catalog of TCR beta chain sequences, a statistical classification framework was built. The source is immuneACCESS, and TCRdb retained only in-frame sequences with V and J called. Part of the clones is not carried over; for the studies checked, unresolved V genes explain less than half of this, and the remainder is unexplained. The V and J calls and the clone size are those of that table, but D and trimming were determined from the DNA. This sample comprises about 130,000 clones, 89% of them detected only once. The top ten hold about 1% of the sample. About this clone itself: Its specific antigen is unknown. No clone much larger than this one lies a single base away; base qualities are absent.

Separate from the approximately 700-subject first cohort, the validation cohort of 90 to 150 subjects was the group to which the donors belonged. Sequencing was carried out using PBMCs. The sequence was obtained from a woman younger than 35 in good health and CMV-seronegative.

The nucleotide sequence is given as TGTGCCAGCAGCAGCGGGAGGGGGGAGACCCAGTACTTC. It is translated as CASSSGRGETQYF. The sequence joins TRBV7-9 to TRBJ2-5, and TRBD2 matches 10 of the central bases. Ends trimmed: V by 5 bases, J by 5 bases; bases unmatched to a gene: 2. The cysteine opens and the phenylalanine closes a CDR3 of 13 amino acids. The retained sequence is limited to the CDR3, 39 bases, with the frame set at the first base. The CDR1 and CDR2 encoded by the germline V gene (reference sequence) are SEHNR and FQNEAQ.